A single sample is the source of the 15 T cell receptor beta chains below, sequenced in a study of blood T cell repertoires in COVID-19. The method was immunoSEQ multiplex PCR; TCRdb's version includes in-frame clones alone and lacks a portion of them. Here the sample spans a few hundred thousand clones, roughly 86% being singletons. Sequenced material: peripheral blood. Receptor source: a man aged 55 to 69 with acute or convalescent COVID-19.

The rearrangement joins TRBV4-3 to TRBJ1-5; 9 bases are a match to TRBD1. The CDR3 totals 16 residues. V lost 1 base, J lost 2 bases, and 3 bases stayed unmatched. The germline V gene has CDR1 LGHNA and CDR2 YSLEER. The DNA of the CDR3 is TGCGCCAGCAGCCAAGGGGACAGGGAGGGCAATCAGCCCCAGCATTTT. Translating gives CASSQGDREGNQPQHF.

This chain links TRBV6-4 with TRBJ2-3; 8 bases map to TRBD2. V shed 6 bases and J 2 bases; nucleotides not matched to a gene: 13. This CDR3 is built from 17 residues. CDR1 is MRHNA, CDR2 SNTAGT, per germline. CDR3 amino acids: CASSPGGGPLSTDTQYF. The CDR3 bases are TGTGCCAGCAGCCCGGGCGGGGGGCCTCTCTCCACAGATACGCAGTATTTT.

This chain connects TRBV10-3 to TRBJ2-7, with a tentative D call TRBD1 (6 bases). Germline CDR1 ENHRY, CDR2 SYGVKD. The germline V and J ends were trimmed by 5 bases and 1 base, with 6 bases remaining between them. The CDR3 is made up of 12 amino acids. CDR3 protein: CAISQGSYEQYF. CDR3 nucleotides: TGTGCCATCAGTCAGGGGTCCTACGAGCAGTACTTC.

The chain carries TRBV6-1 and TRBJ1-4, with TRBD1 identical over 7 bases. CDR1 and CDR2 from the germline V gene are MNHNS and SASEGT. V was clipped by 2 bases and J by 4 bases; unmatched bases: 7. The CDR3 is 16 amino acids. The CDR3 is CASSESVTGSNEKLFF. CDR3 sequence (DNA): TGTGCCAGCAGTGAATCGGTGACAGGGAGTAATGAAAAACTGTTTTTT.

The chain is built from TRBV27 and TRBJ2-7; tentatively, D is TRBD1 (5 bases). The CDR3 covers 14 residues. Trimming took off 3 bases at V and 2 bases at J, with 11 bases between the two ends. Germline V lookup: CDR1 MNHEY, CDR2 SMNVEV (reference sequence). The CDR3 sequence is CASSFSAGTYEQYF. In nucleotides, the CDR3 is TGTGCCAGCAGTTTTTCGGCAGGGACCTACGAGCAGTACTTC.

In DNA form, the CDR3 reads TGTGCCAGCAGCCCCCGACAGGGGGCGCCCCCGGCCATTCAGTACTTC. Its translation: CASSPRQGAPPAIQYF. The V and J genes are TRBV11-2 and TRBJ2-4; 10 nucleotides align to TRBD1. This CDR3 is 16 amino acids long. Germline CDR1 reads SGHAT; CDR2 reads FQNNGV. Trimming cost V 5 bases and J 9 bases; bases outside gene matches: 13.

The rearrangement uses TRBV13 and TRBJ2-7; TRBD2 might be the D (7 bases). The CDR3 is made up of 15 amino acids. V was pared by 0 bases and J by 3 bases, with 12 bases between. Germline CDR1 reads PRHDT; CDR2 reads FYEKMQ (reference sequence). The CDR3 here is CASSLGRGPFYEQYF. In DNA form, the CDR3 reads TGTGCCAGCAGCTTAGGGCGGGGGCCATTCTACGAGCAGTACTTC.

The chain combines TRBV7-3 with TRBJ2-1, with D perhaps matching TRBD2 (7 bases). Germline loops: CDR1 SGHTA, CDR2 FQGTGA. Trimming removed 7 bases at V and 4 bases at J, with 17 bases between. CDR3 length: 15 amino acids. DNA for the CDR3: TGTGCCAGCACCTTTAGGGGGGGGCATTACAATGAGCAGTTCTTC. Translating gives CASTFRGGHYNEQFF.

The chain uses TRBV7-2 and TRBJ1-6; no reliable D call. Trimming took 2 bases from V and 0 from J, leaving 8 bases between them. CDR3 size: 16 residues. The germline CDR1 and CDR2 sequences are SGHTA and FQGNSA. The CDR3 loop reads CASSLFAGSYNSPLHF. Here the CDR3 DNA reads TGTGCCAGCAGCTTATTTGCGGGCTCCTATAATTCACCCCTCCACTTT.

This clone was recorded once. The chain links TRBV6-1 to TRBJ1-2; D is possibly TRBD1 (6 bases). The CDR3 is 14 residues long. Trimming removed 1 base from V and 8 bases from J, with 14 bases in between. Germline-derived CDR1 and CDR2 are MNHNS and SASEGT. DNA of the CDR3: TGTGCCAGCAGTGAAGGGGGGCAGTTGAGGGGCTACACCTTC. The encoded protein is CASSEGGQLRGYTF.

V is TRBV14 and J is TRBJ2-2, with 11 bases fitting TRBD1. CDR3 size: 16 residues. After removal of 2 bases from V and 4 bases from J, the junction contained 3 bases not matched to a gene. CDR1 and CDR2 (germline): SGHDN, FVKESK. CDR3 bases: TGTGCCAGCAGCCAACTGGACAGGGGGCTCACCGGGGAGCTGTTTTTT. It specifies CASSQLDRGLTGELFF.

The V gene is TRBV4-2, the J gene TRBJ2-7; TRBD1 aligns across 9 bases. The CDR3 is 16 residues long. Germline V CDR1 and CDR2: LGHNA, YNFKEQ. J gave up 2 bases and V 2 bases, and 7 bases lay outside the gene matches. DNA of the CDR3: TGTGCCAGCAGCCAACCCGGGACAGGGTCTCCCTACGAGCAGTACTTC. It specifies CASSQPGTGSPYEQYF.

The chain couples TRBV19 to TRBJ1-6; no clear D. CDR3 length: 17 residues. Trimming shortened V by 6 bases and J by 0 bases, and 15 bases separated the two germline ends. Germline loops: CDR1 LNHDA, CDR2 SQIVND (reference sequence). Here the CDR3 DNA reads TGTGCCAGTAGCAAAGACCCAAGGAGCTCCTATAATTCACCCCTCCACTTT. Its translation: CASSKDPRSSYNSPLHF.

This rearrangement joins TRBV7-2 to TRBJ1-5, with D possibly being TRBD1 (6 bases). CDR1 and CDR2 (germline): SGHTA, FQGNSA. The length of the CDR3 is 14 residues. Deletions cut 5 bases from V and 5 bases from J, with 13 bases between. The CDR3 here is CASSPQGQDQPQHF. CDR3 DNA sequence: TGTGCCAGCAGCCCCCAGGGGCAAGATCAGCCCCAGCATTTT.

This chain joins TRBV29-1 and TRBJ1-5, with 9 bases aligning to TRBD1. Unmatched junction bases numbered 6, after V lost 5 bases and J lost 1 base. The CDR3 length is 15 residues. Per germline, CDR1 SQVTM and CDR2 ANQGSEA. CDR3 in DNA: TGCAGCGTTTCCCTGGGACAGGGAAGCAATCAGCCCCAGCATTTT. It is translated as CSVSLGQGSNQPQHF.